Listed below are T cell receptor beta chains from one sample, sequenced in a study of PD-1 blockade in classical Hodgkin lymphoma. Assay: immunoSEQ multiplex PCR; the TCRdb copy retains only in-frame clones and omits some. Among 20,000 to 30,000 clones listed, about 74% were seen once. The material sequenced was peripheral blood mononuclear cells (PBMCs), taken before the second cycle of nivolumab. The receptors stem from a human donor with classical Hodgkin lymphoma. The CDR3 runs from the conserved cysteine through the conserved F or W. Each record gives: CDR3 protein, CDR3 DNA, J gene, D gene, V gene, clone size. A D gene is named only where the DNA matches it firmly. Size is omitted from some rows. Given values are once, few, many or a class for expanded clones.

CDR3: CASSLPGTALYEQYF; DNA: TGTGCCAGCAGCTTGCCCGGGACAGCACTTTACGAGCAGTACTTC; J: TRBJ2-7; D: TRBD1; V: TRBV7-9; size: -
CDR3: CSVEEAPEAFF; DNA: TGCAGCGTTGAAGAGGCTCCTGAAGCTTTCTTT; J: TRBJ1-1; D: -; V: TRBV29-1; size: -
CDR3: CATSRDPGISNQPQHF; DNA: TGTGCCACCAGCAGAGATCCAGGAATTAGCAATCAGCCCCAGCATTTT; J: TRBJ1-5; D: -; V: TRBV15; size: -
CDR3: CASSREREFTDTQYF; DNA: TGTGCCAGCAGCCGTGAGCGGGAGTTCACAGATACGCAGTATTTT; J: TRBJ2-3; D: TRBD2; V: TRBV28; size: -
CDR3: CASSRSPGTGMNTEAFF; DNA: TGCGCCAGCAGCAGGTCCCCCGGGACAGGGATGAACACTGAAGCTTTCTTT; J: TRBJ1-1; D: TRBD1; V: TRBV5-1; size: -
CDR3: CASSGQGKAYNYGYTF; DNA: TGTGCCAGCAGCGGACAGGGGAAGGCTTATAACTATGGCTACACCTTC; J: TRBJ1-2; D: TRBD1; V: TRBV9; size: -
CDR3: CASSLPTGLGNTIYF; DNA: TGTGCCAGCAGTTTACCTACAGGGCTTGGAAACACCATATATTTT; J: TRBJ1-3; D: -; V: TRBV28; size: -
CDR3: CASSVLRGGKGQETQYF; DNA: TGTGCCAGCAGCGTCCTCAGGGGAGGAAAAGGCCAAGAGACCCAGTACTTC; J: TRBJ2-5; D: -; V: TRBV5-6; size: -
CDR3: CASSPRPGLADNEQFF; DNA: TGTGCTAGCAGCCCCCGACCGGGACTAGCGGACAATGAGCAGTTCTTC; J: TRBJ2-1; D: TRBD2; V: TRBV7-7; size: -
CDR3: CSADQSYEQYF; DNA: TGCAGTGCCGATCAGAGCTACGAGCAGTACTTC; J: TRBJ2-7; D: -; V: TRBV20-1; size: once
CDR3: CASRPPLREGADTQYF; DNA: TGTGCCAGCAGACCCCCCCTACGGGAGGGCGCAGATACGCAGTATTTT; J: TRBJ2-3; D: TRBD2; V: TRBV7-8; size: -
CDR3: CAWSVGLESEAFF; DNA: TGTGCCTGGAGTGTCGGACTTGAGTCCGAAGCTTTCTTT; J: TRBJ1-1; D: -; V: TRBV30; size: few
CDR3: CASSYRAGNTGELFF; DNA: TGTGCCAGCAGTTACAGGGCAGGGAACACCGGGGAGCTGTTTTTT; J: TRBJ2-2; D: -; V: TRBV6-5; size: -
CDR3: CASPGGGANEKLFF; DNA: TGTGCCAGCCCGGGGGGAGGTGCTAATGAAAAACTGTTTTTT; J: TRBJ1-4; D: -; V: TRBV21-1; size: -
CDR3: CASSLLAAGSYNEQFF; DNA: TGCGCCAGCAGCTTGTTAGCGGCTGGCTCCTACAATGAGCAGTTCTTC; J: TRBJ2-1; D: -; V: TRBV5-1; size: few
CDR3: CASSVLAGGYEQYF; DNA: TGCGCCAGCAGCGTACTAGCGGGAGGCTACGAGCAGTACTTC; J: TRBJ2-7; D: TRBD2; V: TRBV4-3; size: -
CDR3: CASSRRQDQETQYF; DNA: TGTGCCAGTAGTAGAAGACAGGACCAAGAGACCCAGTACTTC; J: TRBJ2-5; D: -; V: TRBV19; size: -
CDR3: CASSSYPGQANTEAFF; DNA: TGTGCCAGCAGTTCTTACCCCGGACAGGCGAACACTGAAGCTTTCTTT; J: TRBJ1-1; D: TRBD1; V: TRBV28; size: -
CDR3: CASSLIQGWSEQYF; DNA: TGTGCCAGCAGTTTAATCCAGGGGTGGTCCGAGCAGTACTTC; J: TRBJ2-7; D: -; V: TRBV28; size: few
CDR3: CASSVMGGPGETQYF; DNA: TGTGCCAGCAGCGTAATGGGAGGGCCAGGGGAGACCCAGTACTTC; J: TRBJ2-5; D: TRBD2; V: TRBV9; size: few
CDR3: CAISRQNTEAFF; DNA: TGTGCCATCAGCAGACAGAACACTGAAGCTTTCTTT; J: TRBJ1-1; D: -; V: TRBV10-3; size: -
CDR3: CASGILGRVYGYTF; DNA: TGTGCCAGCGGTATTCTAGGCAGGGTCTATGGCTACACCTTC; J: TRBJ1-2; D: -; V: TRBV6-1; size: few
CDR3: CARGGSSYNEQFF; DNA: TGTGCCAGAGGGGGGAGCTCCTACAATGAGCAGTTCTTC; J: TRBJ2-1; D: -; V: TRBV5-8; size: -
CDR3: CASSLGQSNQPQHF; DNA: TGCGCCAGCAGCTTGGGCCAGAGCAATCAGCCCCAGCATTTT; J: TRBJ1-5; D: -; V: TRBV5-1; size: -
CDR3: CASSFDRLSRDEAFF; DNA: TGCGCCAGCAGCTTCGACAGATTATCGCGAGATGAAGCTTTCTTT; J: TRBJ1-1; D: -; V: TRBV5-1; size: few
CDR3: CASSPLPTASGTDNEQFF; DNA: TGTGCCAGCTCACCCCTACCTACCGCTAGCGGGACTGACAATGAGCAGTTCTTC; J: TRBJ2-1; D: TRBD2; V: TRBV18; size: -
CDR3: CASSRRPSETQYF; DNA: TGTGCCAGCAGTAGACGACCGTCAGAGACCCAGTACTTC; J: TRBJ2-5; D: -; V: TRBV6-6; size: -
CDR3: CASSQGGTANTGELFF; DNA: TGTGCCAGCAGCCAAGGGGGGACAGCGAACACCGGGGAGCTGTTTTTT; J: TRBJ2-2; D: TRBD1; V: TRBV14; size: few
CDR3: CAWRTSGSYEQYF; DNA: TGTGCCTGGAGGACTAGCGGAAGCTACGAGCAGTACTTC; J: TRBJ2-7; D: TRBD2; V: TRBV30; size: -
CDR3: CASSLRQGDYGYTF; DNA: TGTGCCAGCAGCTTGAGACAGGGGGACTATGGCTACACCTTC; J: TRBJ1-2; D: TRBD1; V: TRBV5-4; size: -
CDR3: CASGFHVIAKQGEGETQYF; DNA: TGTGCTAGTGGTTTTCATGTCATAGCGAAGCAGGGGGAAGGAGAGACCCAGTACTTC; J: TRBJ2-5; D: TRBD1; V: TRBV12-5; size: -
CDR3: CSGSGGYEQYF; DNA: TGCAGCGGGAGCGGGGGGTACGAGCAGTACTTC; J: TRBJ2-7; D: TRBD2; V: TRBV29-1; size: -
CDR3: CASSHGLAEGEDTQYF; DNA: TGTGCCAGCAGCCACGGACTAGCGGAGGGGGAGGATACGCAGTATTTT; J: TRBJ2-3; D: TRBD2; V: TRBV28; size: -
CDR3: CASSLGSAAHYGYTF; DNA: TGTGCCAGCAGTTTAGGTTCGGCAGCGCACTATGGCTACACCTTC; J: TRBJ1-2; D: -; V: TRBV28; size: -
CDR3: CSVGGGGERNGYTF; DNA: TGCAGCGTGGGGGGCGGGGGCGAGCGAAATGGCTACACCTTC; J: TRBJ1-2; D: -; V: TRBV29-1; size: -
CDR3: CAWSVSGGTGELFF; DNA: TGTGCCTGGAGTGTTTCGGGAGGAACCGGGGAGCTGTTTTTT; J: TRBJ2-2; D: TRBD2; V: TRBV30; size: -
CDR3: CASSAEVHYGYTF; DNA: TGTGCCAGCAGTGCCGAGGTGCACTATGGCTACACCTTC; J: TRBJ1-2; D: -; V: TRBV6-1; size: -
CDR3: CASSRQGNEQFF; DNA: TGTGCCAGCAGCCGACAGGGGAATGAGCAGTTCTTC; J: TRBJ2-1; D: TRBD1; V: TRBV11-3; size: -
CDR3: CAISSGPSDYEQYF; DNA: TGTGCCATCAGTTCCGGCCCGAGTGACTACGAGCAGTACTTC; J: TRBJ2-7; D: -; V: TRBV10-3; size: -
CDR3: CASSIDSGTPAYNEQFF; DNA: TGTGCCAGTAGTATAGATAGCGGGACTCCCGCATACAATGAGCAGTTCTTC; J: TRBJ2-1; D: TRBD2; V: TRBV19; size: -
CDR3: CASSLGLIYEQYF; DNA: TGTGCCAGCAGTCTGGGACTCATCTACGAGCAGTACTTC; J: TRBJ2-7; D: -; V: TRBV7-2; size: -
CDR3: CASSFTGYHGYTF; DNA: TGTGCCAGCAGTTTCACAGGGTACCATGGCTACACCTTC; J: TRBJ1-2; D: -; V: TRBV7-9; size: -
CDR3: CASSSPPGTLNTDTQYF; DNA: TGTGCCAGCAGTTCACCCCCCGGGACACTCAACACAGATACGCAGTATTTT; J: TRBJ2-3; D: -; V: TRBV28; size: -
CDR3: CASSVGQGRNTEAFF; DNA: TGTGCCAGCAGCGTAGGACAGGGACGGAACACTGAAGCTTTCTTT; J: TRBJ1-1; D: TRBD1; V: TRBV9; size: -
CDR3: CASSSIPGRGIYNEQFF; DNA: TGTGCCAGCAGCTCGATTCCCGGGAGGGGAATCTACAATGAGCAGTTCTTC; J: TRBJ2-1; D: TRBD2; V: TRBV7-9; size: -
CDR3: CASSLVGNPRDEQFF; DNA: TGTGCCAGCAGCTTAGTAGGTAATCCGAGGGATGAGCAGTTCTTC; J: TRBJ2-1; D: -; V: TRBV7-2; size: -
CDR3: CAFRGREDYEQYF; DNA: TGTGCCTTCAGGGGGCGGGAGGACTACGAGCAGTACTTC; J: TRBJ2-7; D: -; V: TRBV30; size: -
CDR3: CASSVYREENSPLHF; DNA: TGTGCCAGCAGTGTTTACAGGGAGGAAAATTCACCCCTCCACTTT; J: TRBJ1-6; D: -; V: TRBV6-1; size: -
CDR3: CAISGLAGGPVNEQFF; DNA: TGTGCCATCAGCGGACTAGCGGGAGGGCCGGTCAATGAGCAGTTCTTC; J: TRBJ2-1; D: TRBD2; V: TRBV10-3; size: -
CDR3: CASSLHMNTEAFF; DNA: TGTGCCAGCAGCCTCCATATGAACACTGAAGCTTTCTTT; J: TRBJ1-1; D: -; V: TRBV11-2; size: -
CDR3: CASSLGPGRSGNEQFF; DNA: TGTGCCAGCAGTTTAGGGCCGGGTCGTAGCGGCAATGAGCAGTTCTTC; J: TRBJ2-1; D: -; V: TRBV27; size: -
CDR3: CASSLPSSGGTGELFF; DNA: TGTGCCAGCAGTTTGCCCTCTTCAGGGGGAACCGGGGAGCTGTTTTTT; J: TRBJ2-2; D: TRBD1; V: TRBV28; size: -
CDR3: CAAGPQTTEAFF; DNA: TGTGCCGCGGGGCCACAGACCACTGAAGCTTTCTTT; J: TRBJ1-1; D: -; V: TRBV27; size: -
CDR3: CASSSGTWNEQFF; DNA: TGTGCCAGCAGCTCCGGGACCTGGAATGAGCAGTTCTTC; J: TRBJ2-1; D: -; V: TRBV7-3; size: -
CDR3: CASSESRALYLGGYTF; DNA: TGTGCCAGCAGTGAATCCAGGGCCCTCTACTTGGGAGGCTACACCTTC; J: TRBJ1-2; D: -; V: TRBV2; size: -
CDR3: CASSLQGAGNYEQYF; DNA: TGTGCCAGCAGCTTGCAGGGGGCGGGGAACTACGAGCAGTACTTC; J: TRBJ2-7; D: TRBD1; V: TRBV5-6; size: medium-sized
CDR3: CASRTRDTRMEGYTF; DNA: TGTGCCAGCAGAACTCGGGACACCCGTATGGAGGGCTACACCTTC; J: TRBJ1-2; D: -; V: TRBV6-6; size: few
CDR3: CASSALQMNTEAFF; DNA: TGTGCCAGCAGTGCTTTACAGATGAACACTGAAGCTTTCTTT; J: TRBJ1-1; D: -; V: TRBV2; size: -